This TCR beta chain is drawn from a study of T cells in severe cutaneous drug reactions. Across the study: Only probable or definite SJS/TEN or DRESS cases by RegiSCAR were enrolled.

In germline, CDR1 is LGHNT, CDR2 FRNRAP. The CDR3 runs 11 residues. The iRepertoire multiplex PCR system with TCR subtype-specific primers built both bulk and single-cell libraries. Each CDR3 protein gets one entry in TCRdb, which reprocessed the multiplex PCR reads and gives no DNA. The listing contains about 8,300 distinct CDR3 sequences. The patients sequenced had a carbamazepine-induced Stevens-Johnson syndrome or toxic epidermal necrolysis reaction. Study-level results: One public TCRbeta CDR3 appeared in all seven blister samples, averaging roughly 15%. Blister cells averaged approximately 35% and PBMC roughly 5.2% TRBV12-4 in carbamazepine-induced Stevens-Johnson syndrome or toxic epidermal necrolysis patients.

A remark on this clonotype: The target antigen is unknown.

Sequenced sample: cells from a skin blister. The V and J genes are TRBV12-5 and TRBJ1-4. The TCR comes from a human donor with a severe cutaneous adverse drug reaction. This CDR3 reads CASGFGEKLFF. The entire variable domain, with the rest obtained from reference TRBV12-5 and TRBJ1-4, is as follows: DARVTQTPRHKVTEMGQEVTMRCQPILGHNTVFWYRQTMMQGLELLAYFRNRAPLDDSGMPKDRFSAEMPDATLATLKIQPSEPRDSAVYFCASGFGEKLFFGSGTQLSVL.